The 23 T cell receptor beta chains given below trace back to one sample, sequenced in a study of chemoradiotherapy in HPV16-positive cancers. Clones were read by immunoSEQ multiplex PCR, and TCRdb kept only the in-frame ones, dropping some. The profile shows around 11,000 clones, under 80% of them singletons. The sample was taken from a patient who underwent chemoradiotherapy. The receptors shown here come from a human donor with HPV-associated anogenital cancer.

By share of the sample, this clone is medium-sized (0.01 to 0.1%). The chain combines TRBV6-4 with TRBJ2-7; 8 bases fit TRBD1. The CDR3 spans 14 residues. Germline CDR1 is MRHNA and CDR2 is SNTAGT. V was pared by 2 bases and J by 7 bases, with 7 bases of the junction left unmatched. The CDR3 is CASSDGQGRREQYF. The DNA for the CDR3 is TGTGCCAGCAGTGACGGACAGGGAAGGCGGGAGCAGTACTTC.

This chain uses TRBV5-1 with TRBJ2-2, with 7 bases aligning to TRBD1. The CDR3 spans 15 residues. Germline values: CDR1 SGHRS, CDR2 YFSETQ. After removal of 2 bases from V and 5 bases from J, the junction contained 6 bases not matched to a gene. CDR3 amino acids: CASSFKTGLTGELFF. The DNA for the CDR3 is TGCGCCAGCAGCTTTAAGACAGGGTTAACCGGGGAGCTGTTTTTT.

This clone was counted once. V usage is TRBV2 and J usage is TRBJ2-3, with 9 bases fitting TRBD2. The germline V gene encodes CDR1 SNHLY and CDR2 FYNNEI. CDR3 length: 15 residues. V lost 5 bases and J lost 4; bases outside the gene matches: 7. CDR3 region: CASSSGTSFPDTQYF. CDR3 nucleotide sequence: TGTGCCAGCAGTTCCGGGACTAGCTTCCCAGATACGCAGTATTTT.

The V and J genes are TRBV30 and TRBJ1-3; D is uncertain. CDR3 size: 10 residues. Trimming left V 8 bases short and J 4 bases short, with 6 bases between. Looked up from germline, CDR1 is GTSNPN and CDR2 is SVGIG (reference sequence). CDR3 region: CAVGGNTIYF. In DNA form, the CDR3 reads TGTGCCGTCGGAGGAAACACCATATATTTT.

The rearrangement uses TRBV7-2 and TRBJ2-3; 10 bases agree with TRBD2. V dropped 1 base and J dropped 2; count of bases not matched to a gene: 9. Germline-derived CDR1 and CDR2 are SGHTA and FQGNSA. There are 18 residues in the CDR3. DNA for the CDR3: TGTGCCAGCAGCTTAGGCCTAGCGGGGGCCTCCTACACAGATACGCAGTATTTT. It is translated as CASSLGLAGASYTDTQYF.

V gene TRBV9 combines with J gene TRBJ1-1, with D possibly matching TRBD1 (5 bases). Germline V CDR1 and CDR2: SGDLS, YYNGEE. The CDR3 totals 15 residues. Between the trimmed V and J ends, which lost 0 bases and 6 bases, there was a span of 15 bases. CDR3 DNA: TGTGCCAGCAGCGTAGAGCCGGGGGGTCAGGCTGAAGCTTTCTTT. This gives the protein CASSVEPGGQAEAFF.

V gene TRBV7-6 combines with J gene TRBJ2-5; D is perhaps TRBD2 (6 bases). Looked up from germline, CDR1 is SGHVS and CDR2 is FNYEAQ. V was clipped by 1 base and J by 4 bases, with 13 bases between them. This CDR3 spans 15 amino acids. The CDR3 loop is CASSLGLAWGETQYF. DNA for the CDR3: TGTGCCAGCAGCTTAGGGCTAGCGTGGGGAGAGACCCAGTACTTC. The complete variable domain, with remaining parts taken from reference TRBV7-6 and TRBJ2-5, reads GAGVSQSPRYKVTKRGQDVALRCDPISGHVSLYWYRQALGQGPEFLTYFNYEAQQDKSGLPNDRFSAERPEGSISTLTIQRTEQRDSAMYRCASSLGLAWGETQYFGPGTRLLVL.

The rearrangement uses TRBV15 and TRBJ2-3; no firm D call. V lost 5 bases and J lost 0, with 12 bases in between. CDR1 is LNHNV, CDR2 YYDKDF, per germline (reference sequence). The CDR3 has 15 residues. The CDR3 DNA sequence: TGTGCCACCAGCCCTCGCTCGACTAGCACAGATACGCAGTATTTT. Protein product: CATSPRSTSTDTQYF.

J is TRBJ1-2 and V is TRBV10-2; D remains unclear. The CDR3 is 13 residues long. V was clipped by 3 bases and J by 4 bases, with 9 bases between them. Germline V gene lookup returns CDR1 WSHSY and CDR2 SAAADI. The CDR3 here is CASSDLGSYGYTF. The DNA for the CDR3 is TGCGCCAGCAGTGACCTCGGCAGCTATGGCTACACCTTC.

The chain joins TRBV18 to TRBJ2-2; D is ambiguous. The CDR3 covers 13 residues. Germline lookup yields CDR1 KGHSH and CDR2 LQKENI. Trimming shortened V by 4 bases and J by 1 base, and 4 bases separated the two germline ends. The CDR3: CASSHRNTGELFF. As DNA, the CDR3 is TGTGCCAGCTCACACAGGAACACCGGGGAGCTGTTTTTT.

The V gene is TRBV30, the J gene TRBJ1-4; possibly TRBD1 for D (6 bases). The CDR3 spans 16 residues. Between the trimmed V and J ends, which lost 0 bases and 7 bases, there was a span of 18 bases. The V gene's germline CDR1 is GTSNPN and CDR2 SVGIG (reference sequence). The chain's CDR3 is CAWSVQGPQGGEKLFF. The CDR3 DNA reads as TGTGCCTGGAGTGTACAAGGCCCCCAAGGGGGTGAAAAACTGTTTTTT. Variable domain in full (rest from reference TRBV30 and TRBJ1-4): SQTIHQWPATLVQPVGSPLSLECTVEGTSNPNLYWYRQAAGRGLQLLFYSVGIGQISSEVPQNLSASRPQDRQFILSSKKLLLSDSGFYLCAWSVQGPQGGEKLFFGSGTQLSVL.

V usage is TRBV7-2 and J usage is TRBJ1-2, with 7 nucleotides matching TRBD1. CDR1 and CDR2 from the germline V gene are SGHTA and FQGNSA. Trimming cost V 5 bases and J 6 bases; bases outside gene matches: 12. The CDR3 has 15 residues. The CDR3: CASSPQVGGGHGYTF. The CDR3 DNA follows: TGTGCCAGCAGCCCACAGGTCGGAGGGGGCCATGGCTACACCTTC.

The V and J genes are TRBV19 and TRBJ2-6; D assignment may be TRBD1 or TRBD2 (5 bases each). V lost 11 bases, J lost 0 bases, and 5 bases lay in between. This CDR3 contains 12 residues. Germline V gene data show CDR1 as LNHDA and CDR2 as SQIVND (reference sequence). The CDR3 nucleotides are TGTGCCGGGGGCTCTGGGGCCAACGTCCTGACTTTC. This gives the protein CAGGSGANVLTF.

This chain joins TRBV5-1 and TRBJ2-3, with no clear D. Trimming took off 0 bases at V and 2 bases at J, with 1 base between the two ends. CDR1 SGHRS and CDR2 YFSETQ come from the germline V gene. The CDR3 contains 12 residues. The CDR3 region has the DNA TGCGCCAGCAGCTTGGTCACAGATACGCAGTATTTT. Its protein is CASSLVTDTQYF.

This chain joins TRBV29-1 and TRBJ2-7; a possible D gene is TRBD1 (5 bases). Looked up from germline, CDR1 is SQVTM and CDR2 is ANQGSEA. Trimming removed 6 bases from V and 1 base from J, with 10 bases in between. The CDR3 is 12 residues long. CDR3 loop: CSVATDSYEQYF. CDR3 coding DNA: TGCAGCGTGGCGACAGATTCCTACGAGCAGTACTTC.

This chain connects TRBV6-6 to TRBJ1-2, with D perhaps matching TRBD1 (6 bases). Germline CDR1 reads MNHNY; CDR2 reads SVGAGI (reference sequence). Trimming took 10 bases from V and 4 from J, leaving 13 bases between them. There are 12 residues in the CDR3. Here the CDR3 reads CAIQGWGYGYTF. Here the CDR3 DNA reads TGTGCCATACAGGGATGGGGCTATGGCTACACCTTC.

J is TRBJ1-6 and V is TRBV5-1; no clear D. From germline, CDR1 is SGHRS and CDR2 YFSETQ. V gave up 7 bases and J gave up 8 bases, with 19 bases separating them. The length of the CDR3 is 15 residues. The CDR3 DNA reads as TGCGCCAGCTGCGCTACTCCGGGTGGGTATTCACCCCTCCACTTT. Translated: CASCATPGGYSPLHF.

The chain combines TRBV2 with TRBJ1-5, with 7 bases identical to TRBD1. This CDR3 contains 15 residues. V shed 7 bases, J shed 0 bases, and the junction held 6 bases outside the gene matches. Germline V gene sequence: CDR1 SNHLY, CDR2 FYNNEI. The chain's CDR3 is CASTRDSYSNQPQHF. The CDR3, as DNA: TGTGCCAGCACCAGGGACAGTTATAGCAATCAGCCCCAGCATTTT.

Within the sample, this clone is large. The chain combines TRBV18 with TRBJ2-7, with a weak D call TRBD1 (5 bases). CDR1 is KGHSH and CDR2 is LQKENI in the germline V gene. With 3 bases removed from V and 2 bases from J, the gap between germline ends came to 11 bases. This CDR3 has 14 amino acids. The CDR3 bases are TGTGCCAGCTCACCCCCGGACACCCCCTACGAGCAGTACTTC. This codes for CASSPPDTPYEQYF.

CDR3 sequence (DNA): TGTGCCAGTAGTACCCTGACCGGGGGGACTGAAGCTTTCTTT. This codes for CASSTLTGGTEAFF. This chain uses TRBV19 with TRBJ1-1; TRBD1 is a possible D gene (5 bases). V was shortened by 4 bases and J by 5 bases, with 14 bases between the two germline ends. This CDR3 spans 14 amino acids. Germline values: CDR1 LNHDA, CDR2 SQIVND (reference sequence).

A word on this clone: At one of its ends the junction is not consistent with the germline gene, which may arise from a read error. CDR3 in DNA: TGTGCCAGTAGTATTACAGGGCTACTAAGCGCGACGACTGGGCCCAACGTCCTGACTTTC. Protein product: CASSITGLLSATTGPNVLTF. The rearrangement links TRBV19 to TRBJ2-6; a weak D match, TRBD1 (6 bases). From germline, CDR1 is LNHDA and CDR2 SQIVND (reference sequence). The length of the CDR3 is 20 residues.

The chain employs TRBV10-3 and TRBJ1-2, with D maybe TRBD1 (5 bases). Germline V gene lookup returns CDR1 ENHRY and CDR2 SYGVKD. Trimming took 0 bases from V and 1 from J, leaving 15 bases between them. The CDR3 consists of 17 residues. The CDR3, as DNA: TGTGCCATCAGTGAGTCGATGGGAGCAGGGAATAACTATGGCTACACCTTC. Protein: CAISESMGAGNNYGYTF.

The genes are TRBV12-5 and TRBJ2-5; possible D gene TRBD2, 5 bases. V lost 5 bases to trimming and J lost 1 base, with 14 bases between them. The CDR3 extends over 15 amino acids. Germline V CDR1 and CDR2: LGHNT, FRNRAP. CDR3: CASGGGPGRQETQYF. As DNA, the CDR3 is TGTGCTAGTGGTGGCGGGCCTGGACGCCAAGAGACCCAGTACTTC.